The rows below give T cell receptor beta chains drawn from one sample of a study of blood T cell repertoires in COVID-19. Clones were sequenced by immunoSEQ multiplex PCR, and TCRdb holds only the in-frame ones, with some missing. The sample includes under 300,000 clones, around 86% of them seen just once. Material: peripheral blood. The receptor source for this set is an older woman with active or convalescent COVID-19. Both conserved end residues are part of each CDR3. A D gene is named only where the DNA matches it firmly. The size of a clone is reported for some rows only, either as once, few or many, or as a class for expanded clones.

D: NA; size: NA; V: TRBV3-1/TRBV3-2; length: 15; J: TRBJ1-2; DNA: TGTGCCAGCAGCCAAGACGTCTATCCCCTCTATGGCTACACCTTC; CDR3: CASSQDVYPLYGYTF
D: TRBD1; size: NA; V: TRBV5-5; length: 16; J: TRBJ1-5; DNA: TGTGCCAGCAATCGACAGGGGACACTAAACTATCAGCCCCAGCATTTT; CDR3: CASNRQGTLNYQPQHF
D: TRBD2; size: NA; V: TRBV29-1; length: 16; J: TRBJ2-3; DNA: TGCAGCGTCGCTCGCAGTAGCGGGGGGTTTACAGATACGCAGTATTTT; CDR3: CSVARSSGGFTDTQYF
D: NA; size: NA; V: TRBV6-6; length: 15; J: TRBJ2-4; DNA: TGTGCCAGCAGTTCCCCCCCGCCCGGGGGAAACATTCAGTACTTC; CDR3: CASSSPPPGGNIQYF
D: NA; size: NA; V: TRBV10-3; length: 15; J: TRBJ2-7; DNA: TGTGCCATCAGTGAGTACGGGTTGTCGGCCCGGGAGCAGTACTTC; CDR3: CAISEYGLSAREQYF
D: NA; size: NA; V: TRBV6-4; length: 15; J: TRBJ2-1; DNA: TGTGCCAGCAGTGAATCCTCTAGCCCCCCGGATGAGCAGTTCTTC; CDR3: CASSESSSPPDEQFF
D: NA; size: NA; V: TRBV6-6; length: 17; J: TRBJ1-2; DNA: TGTGCCAGCAGTCGGGTGGGCCAGGGGAAGGTTGGGTTTGGCTACACCTTC; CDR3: CASSRVGQGKVGFGYTF
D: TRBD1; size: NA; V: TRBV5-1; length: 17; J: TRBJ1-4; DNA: TGCGCCAGCAGCTTTTATAAAACAGGGGGATCTAATGAAAAACTGTTTTTT; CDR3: CASSFYKTGGSNEKLFF
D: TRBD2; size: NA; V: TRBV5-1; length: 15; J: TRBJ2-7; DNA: TGCGCCAGCAGCAGACTAGCGGGGGGCTTCTACGAGCAGTACTTC; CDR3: CASSRLAGGFYEQYF
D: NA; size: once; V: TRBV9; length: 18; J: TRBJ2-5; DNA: TGTGCCAGCAGCGTAGGTGACTCGAGGCCGGGATCTAAAGAGACCCAGTACTTC; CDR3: CASSVGDSRPGSKETQYF
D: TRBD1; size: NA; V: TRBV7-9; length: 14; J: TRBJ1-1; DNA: TGTGCCAGCAGCTCGGGACAGATGAACACTGAAGCTTTCTTT; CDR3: CASSSGQMNTEAFF
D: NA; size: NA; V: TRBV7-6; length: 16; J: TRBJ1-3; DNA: TGTGCCAGCAGCCCTTACCCTGCGACAATGGGAAACACCATATATTTT; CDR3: CASSPYPATMGNTIYF
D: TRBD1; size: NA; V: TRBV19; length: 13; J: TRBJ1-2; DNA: TGTGCCACCAGGGACAGTCTTCACTATGGCTACACCTTC; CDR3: CATRDSLHYGYTF
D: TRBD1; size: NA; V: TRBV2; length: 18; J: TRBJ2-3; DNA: TGTGCCAGCAGTGAAGCGCTTGGGGGACAGGCTAGGACAGATACGCAGTATTTT; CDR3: CASSEALGGQARTDTQYF
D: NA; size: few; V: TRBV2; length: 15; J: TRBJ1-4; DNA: TGTGCCAGCTCAATCCGGGTTCCCCCTAATGAAAAACTGTTTTTT; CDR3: CASSIRVPPNEKLFF
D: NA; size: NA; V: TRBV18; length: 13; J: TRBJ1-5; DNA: TGTGCCAGCTCACCTAATCGACTTGATCCCCAGCATTTT; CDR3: CASSPNRLDPQHF
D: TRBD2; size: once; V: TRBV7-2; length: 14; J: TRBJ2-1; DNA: TGTGCCAGCAGCTTCGGGGGGGTGAACAATGAGCAGTTCTTC; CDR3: CASSFGGVNNEQFF
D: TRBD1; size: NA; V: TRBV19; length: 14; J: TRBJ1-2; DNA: TGTGCCAGTAGTATGGGGACAGCTAACTATGGCTACACCTTC; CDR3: CASSMGTANYGYTF
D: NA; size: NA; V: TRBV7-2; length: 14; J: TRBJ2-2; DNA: TGTGCCAGCAGCTTAATGGCGGCTACCGGGGAGCTGTTTTTT; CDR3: CASSLMAATGELFF
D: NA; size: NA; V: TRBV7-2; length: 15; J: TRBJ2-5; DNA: TGTGCCAGCAGCTTAGGGCGGGGTTGGCGGGAGACCCAGTACTTC; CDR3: CASSLGRGWRETQYF
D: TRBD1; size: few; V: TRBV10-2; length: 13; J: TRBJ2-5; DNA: TGCGCCAGTACCCGGGACAGACAAGAGACCCAGTACTTC; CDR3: CASTRDRQETQYF
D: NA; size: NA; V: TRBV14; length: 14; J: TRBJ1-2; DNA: TGTGCCAGCAGCCCCCCCGATGCGGTCTATGGCTACACCTTC; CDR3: CASSPPDAVYGYTF
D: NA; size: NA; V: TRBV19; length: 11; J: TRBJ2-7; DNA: TGTGCCAGTAGTGTGAGAGACGAGCAGTACTTC; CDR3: CASSVRDEQYF
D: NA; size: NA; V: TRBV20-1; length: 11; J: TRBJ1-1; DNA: TGCAGTGCCTTTGACAGCTTCGAAGCTTTCTTT; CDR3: CSAFDSFEAFF
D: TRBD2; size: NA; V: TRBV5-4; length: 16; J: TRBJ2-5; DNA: TGTGCCAGCAGCTCGACTAGCGGGGGGGCGCGGGAGACCCAGTACTTC; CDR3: CASSSTSGGARETQYF
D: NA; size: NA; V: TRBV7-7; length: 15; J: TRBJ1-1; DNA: TGTGCTAGCAGACTCCTCGGACAGAGGAACACTGAAGCTTTCTTT; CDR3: CASRLLGQRNTEAFF
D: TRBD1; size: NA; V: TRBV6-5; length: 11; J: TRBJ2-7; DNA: TGTGCCAGCACTAGACAGGGAAAGCAGTACTTC; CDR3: CASTRQGKQYF
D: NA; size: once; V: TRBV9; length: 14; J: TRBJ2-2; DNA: TGTGCCAGCAGCGTCACGTTGGGGCTCGGGGAGCTGTTTTTT; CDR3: CASSVTLGLGELFF
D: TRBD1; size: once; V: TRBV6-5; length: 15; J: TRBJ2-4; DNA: TGTGCCAGCAGTTACTCTACAGGGGGGAAATACATTCAGTACTTC; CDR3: CASSYSTGGKYIQYF
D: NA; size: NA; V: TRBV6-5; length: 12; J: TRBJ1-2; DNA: TGTGCCAGCAGGGGCTCCCTCTATGGCTACACCTTC; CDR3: CASRGSLYGYTF
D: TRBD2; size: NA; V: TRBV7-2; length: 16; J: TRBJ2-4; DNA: TGTGCCAGCAGCTTAACTAGCGGGGGGGCGGTAGACATTCAGTACTTC; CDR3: CASSLTSGGAVDIQYF
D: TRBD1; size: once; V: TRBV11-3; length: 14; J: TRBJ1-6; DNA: TGTGCCAGCAGCTTTACAGGGGTCGGTTCACCCCTCCACTTT; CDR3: CASSFTGVGSPLHF
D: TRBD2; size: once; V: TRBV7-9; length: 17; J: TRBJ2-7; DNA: TGTGCCAGCAGCTTATCGGGGGGGTCGCAGGGACGCGGCGAGCAGTACTTC; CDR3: CASSLSGGSQGRGEQYF
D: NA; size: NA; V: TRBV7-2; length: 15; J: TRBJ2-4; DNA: TGTGCCAGCAGCGGATACAGGGGAGGCAAAAACATTCAGTACTTC; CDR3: CASSGYRGGKNIQYF
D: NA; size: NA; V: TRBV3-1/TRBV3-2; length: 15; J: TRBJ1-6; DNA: TGTGCCAGCAGCCAAGTTCCAGCGATGGATTCACCCCTCCACTTT; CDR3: CASSQVPAMDSPLHF
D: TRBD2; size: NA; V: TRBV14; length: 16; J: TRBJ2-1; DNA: TGTGCCAGCAGCCAAACCCGGGACTATTATTTCGATGAGCAGTTCTTC; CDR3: CASSQTRDYYFDEQFF
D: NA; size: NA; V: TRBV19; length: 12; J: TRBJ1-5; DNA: TGTGCCAGTAGTATCCAGGGTCAGCCCCAGCATTTT; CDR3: CASSIQGQPQHF
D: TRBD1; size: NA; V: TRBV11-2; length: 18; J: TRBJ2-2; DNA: TGTGCCAGCAGCTTCATTAAAACAGGGGTGGGGAACACCGGGGAGCTGTTTTTT; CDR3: CASSFIKTGVGNTGELFF
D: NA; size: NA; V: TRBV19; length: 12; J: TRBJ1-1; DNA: TGTGCCAGTAAGGGACTTGACACTGAAGCTTTCTTT; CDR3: CASKGLDTEAFF
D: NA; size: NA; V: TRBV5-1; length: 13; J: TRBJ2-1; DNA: TGCGCCAGCAGCTCCGGGGACTACAATGAGCAGTTCTTC; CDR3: CASSSGDYNEQFF
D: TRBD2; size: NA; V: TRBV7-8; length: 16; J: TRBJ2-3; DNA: TGTGCCAGCAGCTTAGCTAGCGGGGTTAGCACAGATACGCAGTATTTT; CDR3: CASSLASGVSTDTQYF
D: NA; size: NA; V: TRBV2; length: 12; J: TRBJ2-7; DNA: TGTGCCAGCACTACTTTTACCTACGAGCAGTACTTC; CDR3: CASTTFTYEQYF
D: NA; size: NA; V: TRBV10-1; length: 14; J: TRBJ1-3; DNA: TGCGCCAGCAGTGAAGGGGGCTCTGGAAACACCATATATTTT; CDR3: CASSEGGSGNTIYF
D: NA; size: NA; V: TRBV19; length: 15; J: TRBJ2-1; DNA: TGTGCCAGTAGTCCGGGTACCGGAACCTACAATGAGCAGTTCTTC; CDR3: CASSPGTGTYNEQFF
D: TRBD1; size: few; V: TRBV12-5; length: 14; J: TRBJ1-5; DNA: TGTGCTAGTGTTACCGGGACAGGGTATCAGCCCCAGCATTTT; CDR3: CASVTGTGYQPQHF
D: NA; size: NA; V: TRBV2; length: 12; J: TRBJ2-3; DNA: TGTGCCAGCAGTGCACAGACAGATACGCAGTATTTT; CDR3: CASSAQTDTQYF
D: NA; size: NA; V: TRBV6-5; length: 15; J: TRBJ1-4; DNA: TGTGCCAGCAGTCCCGCCGGGTTAAATAAAGAAAAACTGTTTTTT; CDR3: CASSPAGLNKEKLFF
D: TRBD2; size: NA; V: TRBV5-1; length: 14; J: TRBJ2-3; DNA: TGCGCCAGCGGCCGGGGGGGCCTCACAGATACGCAGTATTTT; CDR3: CASGRGGLTDTQYF
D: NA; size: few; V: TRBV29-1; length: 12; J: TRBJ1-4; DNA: TGCAGCGTTGGACAGCTGGGGGAAAAACTGTTTTTT; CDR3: CSVGQLGEKLFF
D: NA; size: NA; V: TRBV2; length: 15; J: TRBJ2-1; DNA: TGTGCCAGCAGGCCACGGGGGTCTTCCTACAATGAGCAGTTCTTC; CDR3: CASRPRGSSYNEQFF